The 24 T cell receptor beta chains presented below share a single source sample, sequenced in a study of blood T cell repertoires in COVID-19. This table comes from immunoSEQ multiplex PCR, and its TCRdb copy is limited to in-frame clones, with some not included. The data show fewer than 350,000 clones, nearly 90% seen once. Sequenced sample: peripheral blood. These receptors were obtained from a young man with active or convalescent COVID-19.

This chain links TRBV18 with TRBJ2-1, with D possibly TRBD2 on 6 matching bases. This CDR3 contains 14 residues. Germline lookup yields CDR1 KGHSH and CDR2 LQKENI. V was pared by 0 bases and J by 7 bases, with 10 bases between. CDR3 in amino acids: CASSPPTGENEQFF. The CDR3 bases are TGTGCCAGCTCACCACCGACGGGGGAAAATGAGCAGTTCTTC. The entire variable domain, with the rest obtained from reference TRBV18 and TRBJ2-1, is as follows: NAGVMQNPRHLVRRRGQEARLRCSPMKGHSHVYWYRQLPEEGLKFMVYLQKENIIDESGMPKERFSAEFPKEGPSILRIQQVVRGDSAAYFCASSPPTGENEQFFGPGTRLTVL.

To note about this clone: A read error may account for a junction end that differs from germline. For the CDR3, the DNA is TGTGCCAGCAGTAAGACAGGGGGTTCCTTCGAGCAGTACTTC. Amino acids: CASSKTGGSFEQYF. V usage is TRBV6-5 and J usage is TRBJ2-7; 9 nucleotides line up with TRBD1. Germline V gene lookup returns CDR1 MNHEY and CDR2 SVGAGI. The CDR3 consists of 14 residues.

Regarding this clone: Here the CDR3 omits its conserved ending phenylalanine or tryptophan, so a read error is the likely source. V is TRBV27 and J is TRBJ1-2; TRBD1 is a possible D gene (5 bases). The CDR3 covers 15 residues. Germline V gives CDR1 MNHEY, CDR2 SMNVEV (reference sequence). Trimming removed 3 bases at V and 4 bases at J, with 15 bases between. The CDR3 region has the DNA TGTGCCAGCAGTTTCCGGGCCAGGGAGGGCTATGGCTACACCTCC. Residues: CASSFRAREGYGYTS.

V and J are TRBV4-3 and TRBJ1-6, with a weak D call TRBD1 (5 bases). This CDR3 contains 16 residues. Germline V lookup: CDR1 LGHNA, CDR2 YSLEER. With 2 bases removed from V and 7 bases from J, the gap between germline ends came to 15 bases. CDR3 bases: TGCGCCAGCAGCCAACGAAATCAGGGTGGGAATTCACCCCTCCACTTT. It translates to CASSQRNQGGNSPLHF.

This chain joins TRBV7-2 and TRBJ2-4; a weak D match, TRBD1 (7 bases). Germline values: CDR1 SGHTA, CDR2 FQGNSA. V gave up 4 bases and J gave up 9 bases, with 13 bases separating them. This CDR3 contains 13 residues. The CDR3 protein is CASSWGDSTIQYF. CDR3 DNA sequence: TGTGCCAGCAGCTGGGGGGACAGTACCATTCAGTACTTC. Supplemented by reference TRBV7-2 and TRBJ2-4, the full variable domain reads GAGVSQSPSNKVTEKGKDVELRCDPISGHTALYWYRQSLGQGLEFLIYFQGNSAPDKSGLPSDRFSAERTGGSVSTLTIQRTQQEDSAVYLCASSWGDSTIQYFGAGTRLSVL.

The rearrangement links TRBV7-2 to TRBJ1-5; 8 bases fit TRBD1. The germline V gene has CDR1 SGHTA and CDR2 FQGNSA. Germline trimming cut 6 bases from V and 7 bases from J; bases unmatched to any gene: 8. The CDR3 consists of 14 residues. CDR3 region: CASSLQGVRQPQHF. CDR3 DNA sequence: TGTGCCAGCAGTCTACAGGGGGTACGGCAGCCCCAGCATTTT. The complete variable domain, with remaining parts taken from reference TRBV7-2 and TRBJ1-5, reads GAGVSQSPSNKVTEKGKDVELRCDPISGHTALYWYRQSLGQGLEFLIYFQGNSAPDKSGLPSDRFSAERTGGSVSTLTIQRTQQEDSAVYLCASSLQGVRQPQHFGDGTRLSIL.

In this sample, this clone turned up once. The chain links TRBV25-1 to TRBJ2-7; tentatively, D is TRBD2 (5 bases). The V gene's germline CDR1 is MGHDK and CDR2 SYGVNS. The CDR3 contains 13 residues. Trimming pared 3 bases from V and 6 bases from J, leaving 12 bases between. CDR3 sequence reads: CASSDEGRSEQYF. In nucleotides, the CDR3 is TGTGCCAGCAGTGATGAGGGTAGGTCCGAGCAGTACTTC.

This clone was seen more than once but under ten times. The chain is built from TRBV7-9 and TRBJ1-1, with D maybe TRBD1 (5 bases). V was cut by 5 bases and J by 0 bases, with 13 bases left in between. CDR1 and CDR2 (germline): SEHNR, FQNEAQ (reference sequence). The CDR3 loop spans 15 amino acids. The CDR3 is CASSPTETVNTEAFF. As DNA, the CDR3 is TGTGCCAGCAGCCCAACAGAGACAGTGAACACTGAAGCTTTCTTT.

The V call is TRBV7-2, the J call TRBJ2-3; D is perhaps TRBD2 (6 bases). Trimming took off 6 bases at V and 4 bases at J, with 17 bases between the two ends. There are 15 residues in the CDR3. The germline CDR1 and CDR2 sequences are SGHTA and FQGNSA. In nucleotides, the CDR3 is TGTGCCAGCAGTGGCCGGGGGAGTCGGGCAGATACGCAGTATTTT. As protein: CASSGRGSRADTQYF.

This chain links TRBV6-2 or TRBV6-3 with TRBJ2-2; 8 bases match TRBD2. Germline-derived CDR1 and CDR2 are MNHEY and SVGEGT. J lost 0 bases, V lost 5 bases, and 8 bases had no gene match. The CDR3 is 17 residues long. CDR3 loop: CASSRISGGSNTGELFF. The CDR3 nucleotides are TGTGCCAGCAGTAGAATCAGCGGGGGCTCGAACACCGGGGAGCTGTTTTTT.

Here the CDR3 DNA reads TGTGCCAGCAGCTTGCCCCACCTCGACACCGACTATGGCTACACCTTC. Protein sequence: CASSLPHLDTDYGYTF. The chain links TRBV13 to TRBJ1-2; D gene uncertain. This CDR3 has 16 residues. The V gene lost 3 bases and the J gene lost 3 bases, with 17 bases spanning the gap. CDR1 is PRHDT and CDR2 is FYEKMQ in the germline V gene (reference sequence).

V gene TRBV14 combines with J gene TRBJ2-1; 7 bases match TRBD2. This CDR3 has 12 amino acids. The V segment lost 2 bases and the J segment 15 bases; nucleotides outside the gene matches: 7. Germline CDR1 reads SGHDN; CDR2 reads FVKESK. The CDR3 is CASSQIGLVRFF. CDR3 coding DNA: TGTGCCAGCAGCCAAATTGGACTAGTAAGGTTCTTC.

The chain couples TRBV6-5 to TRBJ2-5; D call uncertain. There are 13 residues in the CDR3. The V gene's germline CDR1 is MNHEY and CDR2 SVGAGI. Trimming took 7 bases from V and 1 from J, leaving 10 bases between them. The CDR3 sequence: CASTEPGQETQYF. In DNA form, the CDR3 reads TGTGCCAGCACCGAACCGGGCCAAGAGACCCAGTACTTC.

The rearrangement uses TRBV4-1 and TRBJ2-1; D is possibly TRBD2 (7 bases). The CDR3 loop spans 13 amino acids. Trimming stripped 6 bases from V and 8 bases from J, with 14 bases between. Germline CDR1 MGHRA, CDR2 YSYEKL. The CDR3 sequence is CASSRGRGYEQFF. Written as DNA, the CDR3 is TGCGCCAGCAGTAGGGGGAGGGGCTATGAGCAGTTCTTC.

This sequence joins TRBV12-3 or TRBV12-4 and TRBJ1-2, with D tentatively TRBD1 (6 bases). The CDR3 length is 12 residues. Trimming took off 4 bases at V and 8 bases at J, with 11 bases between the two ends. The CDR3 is CASSSGHVGYTF. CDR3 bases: TGTGCCAGCAGTTCGGGACATGTGGGCTACACCTTC.

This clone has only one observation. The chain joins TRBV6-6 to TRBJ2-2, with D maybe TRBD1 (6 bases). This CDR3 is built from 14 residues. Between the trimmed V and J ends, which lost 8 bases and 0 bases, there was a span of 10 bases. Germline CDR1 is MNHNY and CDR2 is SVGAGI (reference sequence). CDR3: CASPTGPNTGELFF. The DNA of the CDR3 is TGTGCCAGCCCTACAGGGCCGAACACCGGGGAGCTGTTTTTT.

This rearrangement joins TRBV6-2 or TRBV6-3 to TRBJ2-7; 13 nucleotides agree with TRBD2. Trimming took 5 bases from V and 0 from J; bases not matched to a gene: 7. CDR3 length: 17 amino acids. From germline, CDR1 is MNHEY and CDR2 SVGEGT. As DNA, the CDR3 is TGTGCCAGCAGTGGAGGACTAGCGGGGGCCCTCTCCTACGAGCAGTACTTC. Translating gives CASSGGLAGALSYEQYF.

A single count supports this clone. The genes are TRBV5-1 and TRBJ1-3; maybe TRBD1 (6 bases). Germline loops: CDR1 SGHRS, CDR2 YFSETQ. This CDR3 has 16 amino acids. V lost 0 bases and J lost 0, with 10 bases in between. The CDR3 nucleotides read TGCGCCAGCAGCTTGGAAAGAGGGGGCTCTGGAAACACCATATATTTT. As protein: CASSLERGGSGNTIYF.

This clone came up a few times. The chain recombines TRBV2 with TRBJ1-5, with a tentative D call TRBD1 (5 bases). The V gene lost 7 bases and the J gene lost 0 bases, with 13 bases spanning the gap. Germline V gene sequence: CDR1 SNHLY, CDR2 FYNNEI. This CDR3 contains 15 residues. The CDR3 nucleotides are TGTGCCAGCACCAGGGAATCGGGTAGCAATCAGCCCCAGCATTTT. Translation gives CASTRESGSNQPQHF. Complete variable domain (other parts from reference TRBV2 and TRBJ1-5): EPEVTQTPSHQVTQMGQEVILRCVPISNHLYFYWYRQILGQKVEFLVSFYNNEISEKSEIFDDQFSVERPDGSNFTLKIRSTKLEDSAMYFCASTRESGSNQPQHFGDGTRLSIL.

CDR3 DNA sequence: TGTGCCAGCAGCCATTCAGGGCCGAACACTGAAGCTTTCTTT. It specifies CASSHSGPNTEAFF. The rearrangement joins TRBV7-9 to TRBJ1-1, with a weak D call TRBD1 (5 bases). This CDR3 has 14 residues. Germline V CDR1 and CDR2: SEHNR, FQNEAQ (reference sequence). V lost 5 bases, J lost 1 base, and 11 bases lay in between.

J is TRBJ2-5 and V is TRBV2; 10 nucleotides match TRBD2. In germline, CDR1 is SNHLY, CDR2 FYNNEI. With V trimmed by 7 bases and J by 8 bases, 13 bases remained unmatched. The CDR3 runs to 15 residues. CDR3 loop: CASKARWLAGDTQYF. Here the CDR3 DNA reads TGTGCCAGCAAGGCAAGGTGGCTAGCGGGAGATACCCAGTACTTC.

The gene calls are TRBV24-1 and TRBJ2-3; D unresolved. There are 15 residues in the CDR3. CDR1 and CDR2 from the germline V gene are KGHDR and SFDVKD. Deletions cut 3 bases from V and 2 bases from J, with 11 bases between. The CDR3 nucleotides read TGTGCCACCAGTGATGCCCGAACTACCACAGATACGCAGTATTTT. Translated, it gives CATSDARTTTDTQYF.

DNA for the CDR3: TGTGCCAGCAGCCCCCAGTCGCACCTTAGCAATCAGCCCCAGCATTTT. Its translation: CASSPQSHLSNQPQHF. The chain employs TRBV7-2 and TRBJ1-5; the D is unclear. Germline V gives CDR1 SGHTA, CDR2 FQGNSA. There are 16 residues in the CDR3. Trimming stripped 5 bases from V and 0 bases from J, with 14 bases between. Supplemented by reference TRBV7-2 and TRBJ1-5, the full variable domain reads GAGVSQSPSNKVTEKGKDVELRCDPISGHTALYWYRQSLGQGLEFLIYFQGNSAPDKSGLPSDRFSAERTGGSVSTLTIQRTQQEDSAVYLCASSPQSHLSNQPQHFGDGTRLSIL.

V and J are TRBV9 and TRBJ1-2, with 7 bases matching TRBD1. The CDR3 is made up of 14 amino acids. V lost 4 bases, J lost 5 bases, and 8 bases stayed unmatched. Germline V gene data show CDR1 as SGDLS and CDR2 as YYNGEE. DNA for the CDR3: TGTGCCAGCAGCCTGGGGACAGTTGGATATGGCTACACCTTC. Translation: CASSLGTVGYGYTF.